This T cell receptor beta chain was identified in a study of T-cell memory formation after mild COVID-19. The wider study: There were largely donor-specific TCR clusters.

In its sample, this clonotype was seen a few times. Its target is not known. Notes on the study in general: Mainly in CM and EM were contracting CD4+ clones; CD8+ were in EMRA.

Constant-segment primers served in 5'RACE that generated TCR alpha and TCR beta cDNA libraries bearing sample barcodes and UMIs. TCRdb passed the 5' RACE reads through MiXCR, listing each CDR3 protein once. The data show 250,000 to 300,000 distinct CDR3 sequences, 15% to 20% seen once. This TCR derives from a man between 18 and 35 years old who had mild COVID-19 (a few samples of this study predate the infection). Cell type and time point are not known. Sequenced: PBMCs or a T cell subset sorted from them (not recorded which).

CDR3 protein: CASSYWDSLSYNEQFF. The CDR3 DNA follows: TGTGCCAGCAGTTACTGGGACAGCCTATCCTACAATGAGCAGTTCTTC. This chain connects TRBV6-5 to TRBJ2-1; 7 nucleotides match TRBD1. V lost 1 base to trimming and J lost 1 base; unmatched junction nucleotides: 4. Germline V lookup: CDR1 MNHEY, CDR2 SVGAGI. The length of the CDR3 is 16 residues.